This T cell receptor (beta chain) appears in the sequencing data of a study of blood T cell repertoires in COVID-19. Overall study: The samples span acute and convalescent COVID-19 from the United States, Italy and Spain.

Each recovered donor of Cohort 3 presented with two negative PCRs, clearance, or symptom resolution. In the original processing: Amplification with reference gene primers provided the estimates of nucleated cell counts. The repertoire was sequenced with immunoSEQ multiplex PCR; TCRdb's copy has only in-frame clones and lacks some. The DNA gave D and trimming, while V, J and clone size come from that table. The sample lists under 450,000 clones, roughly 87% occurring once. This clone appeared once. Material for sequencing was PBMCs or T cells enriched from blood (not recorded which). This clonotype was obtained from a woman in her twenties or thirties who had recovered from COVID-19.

Here the CDR3 reads CASSLGLSLAEYNEQFF. CDR3 sequence (DNA): TGTGCCAGCAGCTTAGGTTTGAGTCTAGCGGAGTACAATGAGCAGTTCTTC. The rearrangement links TRBV7-2 to TRBJ2-1, with 7 bases aligning to TRBD2. Germline CDR1 is SGHTA and CDR2 is FQGNSA. The CDR3 contains 17 residues. J gave up 4 bases and V 1 base, and 10 bases lay outside the gene matches.